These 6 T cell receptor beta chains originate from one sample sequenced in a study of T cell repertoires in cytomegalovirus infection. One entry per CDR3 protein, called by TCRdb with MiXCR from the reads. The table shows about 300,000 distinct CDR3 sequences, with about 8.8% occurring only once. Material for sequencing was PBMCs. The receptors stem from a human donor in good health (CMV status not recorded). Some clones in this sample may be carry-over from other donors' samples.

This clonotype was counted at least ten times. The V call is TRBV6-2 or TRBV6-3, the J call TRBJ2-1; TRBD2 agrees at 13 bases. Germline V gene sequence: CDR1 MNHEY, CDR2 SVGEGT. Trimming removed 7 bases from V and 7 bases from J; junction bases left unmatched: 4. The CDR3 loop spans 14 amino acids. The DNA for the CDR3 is TGTGCCAGCATAGGGACTAGCGGGGTTAATGAGCAGTTCTTC. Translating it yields CASIGTSGVNEQFF.

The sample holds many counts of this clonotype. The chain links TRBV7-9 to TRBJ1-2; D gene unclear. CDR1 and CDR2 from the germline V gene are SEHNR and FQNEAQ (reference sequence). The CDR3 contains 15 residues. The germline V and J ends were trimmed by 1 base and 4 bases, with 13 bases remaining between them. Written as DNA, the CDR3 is TGTGCCAGCAGCTTAGACGCGGCGGCCGGCTATGGCTACACCTTC. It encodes CASSLDAAAGYGYTF.

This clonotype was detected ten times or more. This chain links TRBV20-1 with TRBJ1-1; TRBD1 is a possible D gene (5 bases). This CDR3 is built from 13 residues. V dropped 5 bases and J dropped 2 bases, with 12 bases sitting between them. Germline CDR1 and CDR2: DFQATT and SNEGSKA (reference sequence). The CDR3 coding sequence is TGCAGTGCTTGGCACGGACAAAACACTGAAGCTTTCTTT. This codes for CSAWHGQNTEAFF.

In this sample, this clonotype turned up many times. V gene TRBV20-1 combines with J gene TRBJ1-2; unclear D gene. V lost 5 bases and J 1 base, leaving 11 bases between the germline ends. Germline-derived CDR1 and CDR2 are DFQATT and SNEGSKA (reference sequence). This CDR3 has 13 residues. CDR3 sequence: CSASNSINYGYTF. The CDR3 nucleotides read TGCAGTGCTTCTAACAGTATTAACTATGGCTACACCTTC.

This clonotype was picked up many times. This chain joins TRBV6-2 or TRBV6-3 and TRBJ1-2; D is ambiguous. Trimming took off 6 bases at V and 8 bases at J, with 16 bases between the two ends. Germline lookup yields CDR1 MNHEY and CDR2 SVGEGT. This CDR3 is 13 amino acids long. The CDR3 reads CASSSGGVLGYTF. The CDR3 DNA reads TGTGCCAGCAGCTCCGGAGGAGTGTTGGGCTACACCTTC.

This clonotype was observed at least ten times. The CDR3 DNA follows: TGTGCCAGCAGTGACCCAAGACGGTATAGCAATCAGCCCCAGCATTTT. It encodes CASSDPRRYSNQPQHF. The gene calls are TRBV6-1 and TRBJ1-5; no reliable D call. Trimming stripped 3 bases from V and 0 bases from J, with 12 bases between. Per germline, CDR1 MNHNS and CDR2 SASEGT. The CDR3 is made up of 16 amino acids.